This T cell receptor beta chain was found in a study of T cell repertoires in cytomegalovirus infection. Findings and caveats of the study: Dominating the ex vivo response were HLA-C-restricted CMV-specific TCR beta clonotypes.

As to this clonotype: Its antigen is not known. One end of the junction does not line up with germline, which may come from a read error.

TCRdb called the reads again in MiXCR, with one record for every CDR3 protein. The sample carries hundreds of thousands of distinct CDR3 sequences, around 30% recorded once. The TCR originated in a human donor in good health (CMV status not recorded). Some clones in this sample may be carry-over from other donors' samples. The specimen comprised cultured CD8+ T cells from PBMCs, sampled from culture after CMV antigen stimulation.

CDR3 nucleotides: TGTGTCAGTAGTATCGGGCGGCACCAGCCCCAGCATTTT. Its translation: CVSSIGRHQPQHF. The chain uses TRBV19 and TRBJ1-5; D gene ambiguous. Germline CDR1 and CDR2: LNHDA and SQIVND (reference sequence). CDR3 length equals 13 residues.